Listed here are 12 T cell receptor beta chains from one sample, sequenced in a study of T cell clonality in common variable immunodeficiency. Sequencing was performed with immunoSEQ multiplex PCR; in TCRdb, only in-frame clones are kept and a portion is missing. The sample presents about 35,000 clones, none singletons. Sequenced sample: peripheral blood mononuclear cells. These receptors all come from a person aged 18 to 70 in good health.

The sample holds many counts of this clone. The CDR3 sequence is CASSDGGPEYEQFF. CDR3 bases read: TGCGCCAGCAGTGACGGAGGGCCGGAGTATGAG. This rearrangement joins TRBV10-1 to TRBJ2-1, with D perhaps TRBD2 (6 bases). The read stops 3 residues short of the end of the CDR3; the missing end is completed from the germline J gene. The CDR3 runs 14 residues. The ends were cut back, 3 bases at V and 8 bases at J, with 14 bases in the middle. Germline CDR1 and CDR2: WNHNN and SYGVQD (reference sequence).

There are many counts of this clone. CDR3 sequence: CATLDRGRQETQYF. The DNA read from the CDR3 is TGTGCCACCCTGGACAGGGGGCGACAAGAGACC. The chain couples TRBV6-2 or TRBV6-3 to TRBJ2-5; TRBD1 aligns across 11 bases. The read finishes 3 residues shy of the CDR3 end, and the germline J gene is used to complete it. The CDR3 runs to 14 residues. With 10 bases clipped from V and 2 bases from J, the junction kept 6 bases outside the gene matches. In germline, CDR1 is MNHEY, CDR2 SVGEGT.

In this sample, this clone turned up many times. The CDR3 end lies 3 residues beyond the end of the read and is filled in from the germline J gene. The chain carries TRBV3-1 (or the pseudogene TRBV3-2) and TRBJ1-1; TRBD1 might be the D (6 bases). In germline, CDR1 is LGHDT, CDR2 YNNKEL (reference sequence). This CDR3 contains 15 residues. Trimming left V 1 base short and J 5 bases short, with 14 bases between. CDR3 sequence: CASSQGRRGRTEAFF. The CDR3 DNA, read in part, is TGTGCCAGCAGCCAAGGCAGAAGGGGGAGGACTGAA.

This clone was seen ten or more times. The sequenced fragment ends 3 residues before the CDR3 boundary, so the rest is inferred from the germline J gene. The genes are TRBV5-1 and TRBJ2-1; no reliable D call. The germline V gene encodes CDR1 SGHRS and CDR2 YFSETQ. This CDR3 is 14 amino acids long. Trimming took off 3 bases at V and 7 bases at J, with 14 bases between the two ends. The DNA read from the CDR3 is TGCGCCAGCAGCTCATGGCCGTCCTGGAATGAG. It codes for CASSSWPSWNE. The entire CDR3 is CASSSWPSWNEQFF.

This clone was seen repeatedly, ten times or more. The CDR3 DNA, read in part, is TGTGCCAGCAGCTTAAGTAGATTACAAGAGACC. Protein product: CASSLSRLQET. The full-length CDR3 reads as CASSLSRLQETQYF. The chain has TRBV7-2 and TRBJ2-5; D remains ambiguous. With the read ending 3 residues before the CDR3 end, the germline J gene is used to fill in that end. Germline V gene sequence: CDR1 SGHTA, CDR2 FQGNSA. This CDR3 is built from 14 residues. V lost 2 bases and J 2 bases, leaving 9 bases between the germline ends.

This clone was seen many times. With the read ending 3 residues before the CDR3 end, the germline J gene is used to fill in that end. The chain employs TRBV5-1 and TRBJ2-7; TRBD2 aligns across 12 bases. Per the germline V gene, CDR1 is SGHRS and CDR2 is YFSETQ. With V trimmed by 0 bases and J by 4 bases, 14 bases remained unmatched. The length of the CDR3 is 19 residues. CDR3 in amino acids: CASSLGGTSGPSGLYEQYF. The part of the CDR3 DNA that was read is TGCGCCAGCAGCTTGGGTGGGACTAGCGGGCCGTCCGGGTTGTACGAG.

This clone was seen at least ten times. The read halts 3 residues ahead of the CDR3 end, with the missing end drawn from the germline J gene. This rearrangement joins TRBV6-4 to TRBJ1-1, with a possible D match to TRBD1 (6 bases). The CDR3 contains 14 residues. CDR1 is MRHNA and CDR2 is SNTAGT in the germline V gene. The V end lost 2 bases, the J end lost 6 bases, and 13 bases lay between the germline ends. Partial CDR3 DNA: TGTGCCAGCAGTGACGGGTTTAGGACAGCTGAA. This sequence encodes CASSDGFRTAE. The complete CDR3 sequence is CASSDGFRTAEAFF.

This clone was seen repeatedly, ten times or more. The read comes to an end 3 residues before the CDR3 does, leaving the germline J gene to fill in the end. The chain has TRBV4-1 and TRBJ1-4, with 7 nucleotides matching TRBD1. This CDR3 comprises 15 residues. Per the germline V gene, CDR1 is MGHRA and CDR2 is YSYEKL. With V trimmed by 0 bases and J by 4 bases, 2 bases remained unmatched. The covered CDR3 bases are TGCGCCAGCAGCCAAGAAAGGGACAGTAATGAAAAA. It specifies CASSQERDSNEK. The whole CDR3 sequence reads CASSQERDSNEKLFF.

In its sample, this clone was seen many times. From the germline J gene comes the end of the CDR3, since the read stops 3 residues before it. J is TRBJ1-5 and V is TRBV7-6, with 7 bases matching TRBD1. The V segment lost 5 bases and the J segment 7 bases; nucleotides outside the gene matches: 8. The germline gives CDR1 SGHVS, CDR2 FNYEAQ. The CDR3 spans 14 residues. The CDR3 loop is CASSIGGRGQPQHF. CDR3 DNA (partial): TGTGCCAGCAGCATAGGGGGCCGAGGGCAGCCC.

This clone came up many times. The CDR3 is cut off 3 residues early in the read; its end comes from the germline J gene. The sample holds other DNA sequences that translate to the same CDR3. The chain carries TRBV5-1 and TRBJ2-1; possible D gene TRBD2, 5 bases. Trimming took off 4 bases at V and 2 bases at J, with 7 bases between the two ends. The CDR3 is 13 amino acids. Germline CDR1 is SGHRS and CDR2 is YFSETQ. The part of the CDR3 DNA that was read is TGCGCCAGCAGCCTAGCACCCTACAATGAG. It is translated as CASSLAPYNE. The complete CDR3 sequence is CASSLAPYNEQFF.

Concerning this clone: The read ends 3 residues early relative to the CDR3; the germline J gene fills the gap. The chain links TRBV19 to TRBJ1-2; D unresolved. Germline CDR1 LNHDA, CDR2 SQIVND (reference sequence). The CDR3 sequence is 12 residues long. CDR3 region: CASSISPDTYTF. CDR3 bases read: TGTGCCAGTAGTATTTCACCAGATACC. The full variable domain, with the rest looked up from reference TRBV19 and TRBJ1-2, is DGGITQSPKYLFRKEGQNVTLSCEQNLNHDAMYWYRQDPGQGLRLIYYSQIVNDFQKGDIAEGYSVSREKKESFPLTVTSAQKNPTAFYLCASSISPDTYTFGSGTRLTVV.

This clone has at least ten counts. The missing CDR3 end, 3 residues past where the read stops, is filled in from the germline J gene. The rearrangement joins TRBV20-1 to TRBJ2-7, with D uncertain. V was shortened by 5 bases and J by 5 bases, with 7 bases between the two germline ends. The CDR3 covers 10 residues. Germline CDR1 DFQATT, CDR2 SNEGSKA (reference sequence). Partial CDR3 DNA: TGCAGTGCTTGGGCCCACGAG. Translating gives CSAWAHE. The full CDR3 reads CSAWAHEQYF.